The source of this T cell receptor beta chain is a study of cytomegalovirus exposure and HLA in healthy donors. General study points: The majority of CMV-associated TCR beta chains were reported as apparently HLA-restricted in a later analysis. As a later analysis showed, a missense DCLRE1C variant was linked to trimming of TCR beta V- and J-genes.

Turning to this clone: Its antigen remains unknown.

The CDR3 sequence is 16 residues long. Unmatched junction bases numbered 7, after V lost 5 bases and J lost 2 bases. Germline loops: CDR1 LNHDA, CDR2 SQIVND (reference sequence). Primers included in the PCR were 60 Vbeta and 13 Jbeta primers. Libraries were prepared by immunoSEQ multiplex PCR; TCRdb keeps only in-frame clonotypes and omits some of them. The table records under 200,000 clones, 80% to 85% of them present only once. The chain recombines TRBV19 with TRBJ2-5; 11 bases are a match to TRBD2. This clonotype was obtained from a woman aged 18 to 35 in good health and CMV-seronegative. The sequenced sample consisted of PBMCs. The CDR3, as DNA: TGTGCCAGTAGTCCCGGGCTAGCGGGAGGACAAGAGACCCAGTACTTC. Translating it yields CASSPGLAGGQETQYF. The full variable domain, with the rest looked up from reference TRBV19 and TRBJ2-5, is DGGITQSPKYLFRKEGQNVTLSCEQNLNHDAMYWYRQDPGQGLRLIYYSQIVNDFQKGDIAEGYSVSREKKESFPLTVTSAQKNPTAFYLCASSPGLAGGQETQYFGPGTRLLVL.